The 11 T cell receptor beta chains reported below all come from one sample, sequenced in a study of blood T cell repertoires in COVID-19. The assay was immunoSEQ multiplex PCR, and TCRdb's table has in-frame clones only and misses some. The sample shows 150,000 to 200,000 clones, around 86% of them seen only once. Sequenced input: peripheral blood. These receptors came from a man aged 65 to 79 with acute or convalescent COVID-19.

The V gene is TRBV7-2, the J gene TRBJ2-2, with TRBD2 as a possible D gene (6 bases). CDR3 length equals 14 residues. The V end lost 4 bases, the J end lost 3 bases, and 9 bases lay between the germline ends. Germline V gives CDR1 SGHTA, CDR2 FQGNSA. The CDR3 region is CASSSKRDTGELFF. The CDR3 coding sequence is TGTGCCAGCAGCTCTAAGCGGGACACCGGGGAGCTGTTTTTT.

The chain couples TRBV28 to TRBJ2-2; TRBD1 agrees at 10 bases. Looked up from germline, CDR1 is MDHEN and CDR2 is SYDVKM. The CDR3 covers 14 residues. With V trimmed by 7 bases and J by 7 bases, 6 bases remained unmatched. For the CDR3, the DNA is TGTGCCAGCATAGACAGGGGGCGCGGCGGGGAGCTGTTTTTT. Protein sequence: CASIDRGRGGELFF.

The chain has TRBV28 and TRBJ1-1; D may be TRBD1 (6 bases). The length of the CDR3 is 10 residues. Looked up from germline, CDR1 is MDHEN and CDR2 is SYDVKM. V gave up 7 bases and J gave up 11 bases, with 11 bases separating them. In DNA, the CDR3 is TGTGCCAGCACATCAGGGGTGGCTTTCTTT. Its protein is CASTSGVAFF.

CDR3 sequence reads: CASSLAYFRLDTQYF. In DNA, the CDR3 is TGTGCCAGCAGCTTGGCATACTTTAGACTAGATACGCAGTATTTT. This chain links TRBV5-6 with TRBJ2-3; no definite D call. V lost 0 bases to trimming and J lost 5 bases, with 13 bases between them. This CDR3 is 15 amino acids long. In germline, CDR1 is SGHDT, CDR2 YYEEEE. The whole variable domain, filled in from reference TRBV5-6 and TRBJ2-3, reads DAGVTQSPTHLIKTRGQQVTLRCSPKSGHDTVSWYQQALGQGPQFIFQYYEEEERQRGNFPDRFSGHQFPNYSSELNVNALLLGDSALYLCASSLAYFRLDTQYFGPGTRLTVL.

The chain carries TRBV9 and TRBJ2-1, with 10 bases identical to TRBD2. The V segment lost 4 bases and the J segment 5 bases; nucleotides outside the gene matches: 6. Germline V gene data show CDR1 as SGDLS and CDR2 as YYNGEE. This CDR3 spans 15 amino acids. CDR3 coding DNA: TGTGCCAGCAGCTCATCACTAGCGGGGCACAATGAGCAGTTCTTC. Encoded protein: CASSSSLAGHNEQFF.

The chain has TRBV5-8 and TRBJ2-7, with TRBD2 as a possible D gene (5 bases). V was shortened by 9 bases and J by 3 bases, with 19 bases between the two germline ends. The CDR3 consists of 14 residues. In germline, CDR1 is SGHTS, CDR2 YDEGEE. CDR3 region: CAIQLRGKGYEQYF. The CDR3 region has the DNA TGTGCCATTCAGCTTAGAGGGAAAGGCTACGAGCAGTACTTC.

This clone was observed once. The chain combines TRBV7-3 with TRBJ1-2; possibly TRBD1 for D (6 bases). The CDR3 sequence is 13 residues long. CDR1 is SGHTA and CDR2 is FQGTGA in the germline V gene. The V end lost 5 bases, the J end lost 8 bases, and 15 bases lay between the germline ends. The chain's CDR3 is CASSPYREGGYTF. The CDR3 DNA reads TGTGCCAGCAGCCCCTACAGGGAAGGCGGCTACACCTTC.

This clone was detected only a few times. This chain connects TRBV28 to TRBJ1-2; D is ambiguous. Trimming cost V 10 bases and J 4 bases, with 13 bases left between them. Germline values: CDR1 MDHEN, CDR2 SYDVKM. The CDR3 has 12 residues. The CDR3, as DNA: TGTGCCATCTCCCTCGCGGCCTATGGCTACACCTTC. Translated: CAISLAAYGYTF.

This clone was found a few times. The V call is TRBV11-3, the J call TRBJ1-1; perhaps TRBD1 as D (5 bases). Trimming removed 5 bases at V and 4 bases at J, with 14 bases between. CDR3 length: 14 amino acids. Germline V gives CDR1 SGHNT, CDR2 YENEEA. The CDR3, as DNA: TGTGCCAGCAGCGCTTCCGACGGGGGCACTGAAGCTTTCTTT. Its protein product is CASSASDGGTEAFF.

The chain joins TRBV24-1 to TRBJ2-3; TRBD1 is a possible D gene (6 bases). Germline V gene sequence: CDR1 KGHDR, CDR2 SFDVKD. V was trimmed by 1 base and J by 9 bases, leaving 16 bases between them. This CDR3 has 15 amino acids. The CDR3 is CATSDFTPGVDTQYF. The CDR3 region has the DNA TGTGCCACCAGTGATTTCACTCCAGGGGTTGACACGCAGTATTTT.

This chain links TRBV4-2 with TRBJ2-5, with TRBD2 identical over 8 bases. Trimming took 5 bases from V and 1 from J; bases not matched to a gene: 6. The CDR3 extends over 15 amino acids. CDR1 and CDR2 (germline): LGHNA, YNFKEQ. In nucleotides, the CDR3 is TGTGCCAGCAGCGATAGGACTAGCCTCCAAGAGACCCAGTACTTC. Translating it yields CASSDRTSLQETQYF.